A single sample is the source of the 2 T cell receptor beta chains below, sequenced in a study of T cells in women clearing cervical HPV infection. The data were produced by immunoSEQ multiplex PCR, yet TCRdb's version contains in-frame clones alone and is incomplete. The sample holds roughly 20,000 clones. The sample comprised blood buffy coat. These TCRs come from a woman aged 18-70 years with a cervical HPV16 infection that either progressed to CIN3+ or cleared (not recorded which).

On this clone: One end of the junction fails to match germline, which may point to a read error. The DNA ends 3 residues before the CDR3 does, and the rest of the CDR3 is filled in from the germline J gene. The chain uses TRBV4-2 and TRBJ1-6, with D perhaps matching TRBD1 (5 bases). Germline CDR1 reads LGHNA; CDR2 reads YNFKEQ. This CDR3 has 16 residues. The chain's CDR3 is CASSQDGSGKRSPLHF. CDR3 DNA (partial): TGCGCCAGCAGCCAAGATGGATCAGGGAAACGCTCACCC.

Remarks on this clone: Read coverage stops 3 residues before the CDR3 terminus; the germline J gene supplies the remainder. The chain is built from TRBV5-1 and TRBJ1-1; TRBD1 agrees at 7 bases. The CDR3 has 17 amino acids. CDR1 and CDR2 from the germline V gene are SGHRS and YFSETQ. V shed 3 bases, J shed 0 bases, and the junction held 11 bases outside the gene matches. CDR3 loop: CASSSGGTAFMNTEAFF. The DNA read from the CDR3 is TGCGCCAGCAGCTCGGGAGGGACAGCCTTCATGAACACTGAA.